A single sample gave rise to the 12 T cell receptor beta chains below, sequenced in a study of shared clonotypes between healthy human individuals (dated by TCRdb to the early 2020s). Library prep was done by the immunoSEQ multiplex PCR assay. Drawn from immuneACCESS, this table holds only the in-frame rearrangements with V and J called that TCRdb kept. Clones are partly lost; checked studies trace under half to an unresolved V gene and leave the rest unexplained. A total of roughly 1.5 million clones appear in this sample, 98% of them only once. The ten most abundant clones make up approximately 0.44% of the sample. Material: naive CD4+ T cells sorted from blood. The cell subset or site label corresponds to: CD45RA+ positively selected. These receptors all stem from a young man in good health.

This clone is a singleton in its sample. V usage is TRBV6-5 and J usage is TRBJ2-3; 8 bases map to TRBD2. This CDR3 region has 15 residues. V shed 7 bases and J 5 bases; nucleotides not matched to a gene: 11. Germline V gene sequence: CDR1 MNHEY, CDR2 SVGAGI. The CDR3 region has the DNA TGTGCCAGCATTGGAGCGGGAGCGGGTTTAGATACGCAGTATTTT. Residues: CASIGAGAGLDTQYF.

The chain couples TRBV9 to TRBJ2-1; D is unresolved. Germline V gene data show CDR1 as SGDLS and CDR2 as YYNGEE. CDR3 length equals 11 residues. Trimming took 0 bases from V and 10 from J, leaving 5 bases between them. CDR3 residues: CASSVAQEQFF. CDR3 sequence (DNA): TGTGCCAGCAGCGTAGCTCAGGAGCAGTTCTTC.

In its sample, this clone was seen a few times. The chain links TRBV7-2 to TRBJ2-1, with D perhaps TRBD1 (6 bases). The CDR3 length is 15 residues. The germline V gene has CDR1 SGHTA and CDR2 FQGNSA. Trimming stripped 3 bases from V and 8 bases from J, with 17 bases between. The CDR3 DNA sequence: TGTGCCAGCAGCTTCGGGCCGCCAGGGGCCGATGAGCAGTTCTTC. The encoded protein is CASSFGPPGADEQFF.

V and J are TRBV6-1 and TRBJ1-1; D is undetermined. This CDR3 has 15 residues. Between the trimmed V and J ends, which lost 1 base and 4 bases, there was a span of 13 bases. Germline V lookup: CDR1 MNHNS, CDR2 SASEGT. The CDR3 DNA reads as TGTGCCAGCAGTGAAGAGGAGGCACGGGGCACTGAAGCTTTCTTT. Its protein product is CASSEEEARGTEAFF.

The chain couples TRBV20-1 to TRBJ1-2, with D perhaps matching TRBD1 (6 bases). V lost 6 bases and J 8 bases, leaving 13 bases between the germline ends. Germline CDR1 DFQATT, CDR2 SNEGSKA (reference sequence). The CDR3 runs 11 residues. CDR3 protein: CSAKRTEGYTF. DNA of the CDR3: TGCAGTGCCAAAAGGACAGAAGGCTACACCTTC.

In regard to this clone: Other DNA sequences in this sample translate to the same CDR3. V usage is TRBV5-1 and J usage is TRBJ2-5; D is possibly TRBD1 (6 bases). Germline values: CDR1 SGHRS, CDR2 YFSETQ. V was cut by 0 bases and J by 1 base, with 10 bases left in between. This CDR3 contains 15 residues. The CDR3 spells CASSLAGTPQETQYF. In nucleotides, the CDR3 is TGCGCCAGCAGCTTGGCCGGGACACCCCAAGAGACCCAGTACTTC.

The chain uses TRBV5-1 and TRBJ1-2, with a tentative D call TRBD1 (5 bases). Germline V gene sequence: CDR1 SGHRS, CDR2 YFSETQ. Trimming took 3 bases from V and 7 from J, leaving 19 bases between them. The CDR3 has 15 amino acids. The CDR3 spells CASSSAGGVSAGYTF. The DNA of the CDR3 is TGCGCCAGCAGCTCCGCCGGGGGGGTATCGGCTGGCTACACCTTC.

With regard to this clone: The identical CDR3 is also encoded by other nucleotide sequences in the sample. Written as DNA, the CDR3 is TGTGCCAGCATAGGGGGGACTGAAGCTTTCTTT. The encoded protein is CASIGGTEAFF. V gene TRBV7-9 combines with J gene TRBJ1-1; D is perhaps TRBD1 (6 bases). The germline CDR1 and CDR2 sequences are SEHNR and FQNEAQ (reference sequence). The CDR3 runs 11 residues. V lost 7 bases, J lost 5 bases, and 8 bases lay in between.

The CDR3 sequence is CASSGRDSLREETQYF. CDR3 DNA sequence: TGTGCCAGCAGCGGTAGGGACAGTCTACGTGAAGAGACCCAGTACTTC. This rearrangement joins TRBV14 to TRBJ2-5; 7 nucleotides line up with TRBD1. The germline gives CDR1 SGHDN, CDR2 FVKESK. The V and J ends lost 5 bases and 3 bases, in that order; junction bases with no gene match: 12. CDR3 length: 16 amino acids.

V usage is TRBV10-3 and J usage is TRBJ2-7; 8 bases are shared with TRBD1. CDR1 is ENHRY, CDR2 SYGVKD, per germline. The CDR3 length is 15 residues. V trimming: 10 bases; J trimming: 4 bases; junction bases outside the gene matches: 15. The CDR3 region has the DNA TGTGCCACCCAAACCCTCGGACAGGGCTCTTACGAGCAGTACTTC. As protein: CATQTLGQGSYEQYF.

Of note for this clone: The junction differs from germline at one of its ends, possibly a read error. The CDR3 DNA is TGTGCCAGCATTCGGGAATTGAATGGAAAACTGTTTTTT. Translating gives CASIRELNGKLFF. The chain recombines TRBV2 with TRBJ1-4; D gene unclear. CDR3 length: 13 amino acids. Germline lookup yields CDR1 SNHLY and CDR2 FYNNEI.

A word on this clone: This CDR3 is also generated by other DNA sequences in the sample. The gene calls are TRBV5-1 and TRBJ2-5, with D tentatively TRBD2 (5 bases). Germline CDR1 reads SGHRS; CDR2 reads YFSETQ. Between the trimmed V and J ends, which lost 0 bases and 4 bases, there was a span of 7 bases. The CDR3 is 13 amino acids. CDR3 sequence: CASSLAGGETQYF. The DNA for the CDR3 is TGCGCCAGCAGCTTGGCCGGAGGAGAGACCCAGTACTTC.